This TCR beta chain stems from a study of CD8 T cells in Susac syndrome. Random hexamers were used to reverse transcribe about 0.5 to 1 ug of RNA. TCRdb called the immunoSEQ multiplex PCR reads again in MiXCR, with one record for every CDR3 protein. The table shows roughly 150,000 distinct CDR3 sequences, with 85% to 95% occurring only once. Sequenced sample: CD4+ T cells from PBMCs. This receptor was taken from a human donor with Susac syndrome.

CDR3 DNA: TGTGCCAGCAGCTTAATTGGGGAAGGGTGGGAGTTCTTC. Protein: CASSLIGEGWEFF. The V call is TRBV7-9, the J call TRBJ2-1; D remains unclear. V was cut by 2 bases and J by 14 bases, with 16 bases left in between. The CDR3 spans 13 residues. The germline V gene has CDR1 SEHNR and CDR2 FQNEAQ (reference sequence).